This section outlines one TCR beta chain sequence together with its context. Its antigen remains unidentified. These data are taken from a study of vaccination and CD4 T cells after COVID-19. Study summary: Post-vaccine sampling followed dose two by a median 72 days (range 14 to 241). Findings and caveats of the study: A relatively small number of convalescent patients were studied, and no early post-infection timepoints were included.

The Oncomine TCR Beta short-read assay was what sequenced the DNA obtained from cultured CD4+ T cells. One entry per CDR3 protein, called by TCRdb with MiXCR from the PCR reads. The sample records 7,500 or so distinct CDR3 sequences, about 70% being singletons. Treatment reported: roughly 10-day PBMC culture with coronavirus spike peptide pools or control peptides (ViraFEST assay). The source is a human donor with COVID-19. The sequenced sample was cultured CD4+ T cells from blood, obtained after SARS-CoV-2 vaccination.

Here the CDR3 reads CSARDPRAEKLFF. The CDR3 nucleotides read TGCAGTGCTAGAGACCCCCGGGCCGAGAAACTGTTTTTT. The rearrangement joins TRBV20-1 to TRBJ1-4; D ambiguous. This CDR3 is built from 13 residues. V lost 0 bases to trimming and J lost 11 bases, with 13 bases between them. Germline CDR1 and CDR2: DFQATT and SNEGSKA (reference sequence).